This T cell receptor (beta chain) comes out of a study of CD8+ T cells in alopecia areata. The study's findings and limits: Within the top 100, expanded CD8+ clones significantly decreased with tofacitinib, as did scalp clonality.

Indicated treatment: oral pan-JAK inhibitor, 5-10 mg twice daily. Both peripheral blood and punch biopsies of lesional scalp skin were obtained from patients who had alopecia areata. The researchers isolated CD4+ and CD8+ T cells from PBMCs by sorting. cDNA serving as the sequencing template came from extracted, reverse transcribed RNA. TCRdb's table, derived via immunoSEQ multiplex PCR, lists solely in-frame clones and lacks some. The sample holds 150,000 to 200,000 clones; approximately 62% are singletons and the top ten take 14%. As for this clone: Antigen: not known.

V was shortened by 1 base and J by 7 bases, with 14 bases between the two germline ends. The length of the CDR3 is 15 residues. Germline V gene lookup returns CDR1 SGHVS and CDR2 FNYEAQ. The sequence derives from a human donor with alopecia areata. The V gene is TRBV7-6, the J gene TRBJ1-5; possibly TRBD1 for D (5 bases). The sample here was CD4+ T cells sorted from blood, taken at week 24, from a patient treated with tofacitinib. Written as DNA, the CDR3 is TGTGCCAGCAGCTTAGAACCCGGGGCTGGCCAGCCCCAGCATTTT. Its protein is CASSLEPGAGQPQHF.